Presented here are 24 T cell receptor beta chains from one specimen sequenced in a study of regulatory T cells in long-lasting Graves disease. Regarding time point: newly diagnosed GD, antithyroid drugs for less than 3 months. The authors made the TCR library using RNA they extracted from PBMCs. Sequencing libraries for TCR beta were prepared with iRepertoire HTBI primers and Arm-PCR of CDR3 regions. TCRdb re-called the multiplex PCR reads with MiXCR, one entry per CDR3 protein. The table records some 600,000 distinct CDR3 sequences, 15% to 20% of them present only once. This sample also appeared in a second study, on T cells in Graves' hyperthyroidism and ophthalmopathy.

The source was peripheral blood mononuclear cells (PBMCs), collected at new diagnosis, from a patient treated with antithyroid drugs. All receptors derive from a young man with Graves disease.

In this sample, this clonotype turned up many times. The chain recombines TRBV7-8 with TRBJ2-1; 10 bases line up with TRBD2. The CDR3 length is 16 residues. V trimming: 3 bases; J trimming: 3 bases; junction bases outside the gene matches: 5. CDR1 and CDR2 from the germline V gene are SGHVS and FQNEAQ. The CDR3 coding sequence is TGTGCCAGCAGCTTCCGAGCGGGAGGGTACTACAATGAGCAGTTCTTC. Encoded protein: CASSFRAGGYYNEQFF.

This clonotype was counted a few times. The V call is TRBV19, the J call TRBJ1-1, with unresolved D. This CDR3 has 12 residues. The germline V and J ends were trimmed by 3 bases and 7 bases, with 9 bases remaining between them. The V gene's germline CDR1 is LNHDA and CDR2 SQIVND (reference sequence). DNA for the CDR3: TGTGCCAGTAGTATCGGAACGATTGAAGCTTTCTTT. It encodes CASSIGTIEAFF.

A few counts support this clonotype. The V call is TRBV28, the J call TRBJ2-3; D gene unclear. V was pared by 6 bases and J by 2 bases, with 12 bases between. The CDR3 covers 14 residues. The germline V gene has CDR1 MDHEN and CDR2 SYDVKM. The CDR3 is CASRRLHLTDTQYF. The CDR3 bases are TGTGCCAGCAGACGTTTACACCTCACAGATACGCAGTATTTT.

This clonotype was observed many times. The chain recombines TRBV12-3 or TRBV12-4 with TRBJ2-7; D is undetermined. Deletions cut 1 base from V and 1 base from J, with 17 bases between. The CDR3 extends over 17 amino acids. In nucleotides, the CDR3 is TGTGCCAGCAGTTTAGGGGCAACGGCCCAAAGATCCTACGAGCAGTACTTC. Translating it yields CASSLGATAQRSYEQYF.

The gene calls are TRBV10-3 and TRBJ2-7; 7 nucleotides agree with TRBD1. This CDR3 has 15 amino acids. Germline-derived CDR1 and CDR2 are ENHRY and SYGVKD. V trimming: 2 bases; J trimming: 1 base; junction bases outside the gene matches: 5. The CDR3, as DNA: TGTGCCATCAGTGAGAGACAGGGATATTCCTACGAGCAGTACTTC. Residues: CAISERQGYSYEQYF.

This clonotype was detected a few times. The chain recombines TRBV7-9 with TRBJ2-2; tentatively, D is TRBD1 or TRBD2 (5 bases each). Trimming cost V 2 bases and J 0 bases, with 13 bases left between them. Germline-derived CDR1 and CDR2 are SEHNR and FQNEAQ (reference sequence). The CDR3 is 17 residues long. Written as DNA, the CDR3 is TGTGCCAGCAGCTTATCATCGACGGGACCGAACACCGGGGAGCTGTTTTTT. It specifies CASSLSSTGPNTGELFF.

This clonotype was observed many times. The CDR3 loop reads CSASRGTRLEQFF. The CDR3 DNA follows: TGCAGTGCTAGCAGAGGGACTAGATTAGAGCAGTTCTTC. The J gene is TRBJ2-1, the V gene TRBV20-1, with TRBD2 matching 8 bases. Germline V gene data show CDR1 as DFQATT and CDR2 as SNEGSKA (reference sequence). The length of the CDR3 is 13 residues. V lost 3 bases and J lost 10; bases outside the gene matches: 8.

In the case of this clonotype: This may stem from a read error, because a much larger clone lies one nucleotide away. V and J are TRBV5-5 and TRBJ2-1, with D uncertain. Trimming removed 5 bases from V and 0 bases from J, with 9 bases in between. CDR1 is SGHKS and CDR2 is YYEKEE in the germline V gene (reference sequence). The CDR3 runs 14 residues. CDR3 DNA sequence: TGTGCCAGCAGGACGGAGAGCTCCTACAATGAGCAGTTCTTC. Its protein is CASRTESSYNEQFF.

This clonotype was seen at least ten times. The chain joins TRBV28 to TRBJ1-1; no reliable D call. The ends were cut back, 4 bases at V and 0 bases at J, with 21 bases in the middle. From germline, CDR1 is MDHEN and CDR2 SYDVKM. CDR3 length equals 18 residues. For the CDR3, the DNA is TGTGCCAGCAGTTCGGGAGTGGGAGGGTATAAGATGAACACTGAAGCTTTCTTT. This sequence encodes CASSSGVGGYKMNTEAFF.

The J gene is TRBJ1-1, the V gene TRBV12-5; D gene unclear. From germline, CDR1 is LGHNT and CDR2 FRNRAP. This CDR3 has 12 amino acids. V gave up 5 bases and J gave up 8 bases, with 12 bases separating them. The DNA of the CDR3 is TGTGCTAGTGGTGTTACCGGGTCCGAAGCTTTCTTT. Translating it yields CASGVTGSEAFF.

This clonotype was recorded many times. The chain couples TRBV20-1 to TRBJ2-3, with TRBD2 identical over 10 bases. Germline assignment: CDR1 DFQATT and CDR2 SNEGSKA (reference sequence). This CDR3 spans 12 amino acids. The J segment lost 5 bases and the V segment lost 5 bases, leaving 1 base of the junction unmatched. CDR3 in DNA: TGCAGTGCTGGACTAGCGGAAGATACGCAGTATTTT. This encodes CSAGLAEDTQYF.

This clonotype was seen only a few times. V gene TRBV6-1 combines with J gene TRBJ1-5; weak D call: TRBD1 (6 bases). The CDR3 covers 16 residues. Germline CDR1 reads MNHNS; CDR2 reads SASEGT. V lost 6 bases to trimming and J lost 5 bases, with 20 bases between them. In DNA, the CDR3 is TGTGCCAGCAGCCTCCATCGACAGGCCCTTCATCAGCCCCAGCATTTT. Protein: CASSLHRQALHQPQHF.

The sample holds a few counts of this clonotype. This rearrangement joins TRBV19 to TRBJ1-1; 8 positions agree with TRBD1. V shed 1 base and J 3 bases; nucleotides not matched to a gene: 4. The CDR3 spans 15 residues. Germline values: CDR1 LNHDA, CDR2 SQIVND (reference sequence). The CDR3 DNA is TGTGCCAGTAGTATAGTCCCAGGGGGCTACACTGAAGCTTTCTTT. Encoded protein: CASSIVPGGYTEAFF.

This clonotype turned up a few times. The rearrangement uses TRBV29-1 and TRBJ2-6, with no clear D. The V gene lost 3 bases and the J gene lost 0 bases, with 9 bases spanning the gap. The length of the CDR3 is 15 residues. Per germline, CDR1 SQVTM and CDR2 ANQGSEA. DNA of the CDR3: TGCAGCGTTGAGATGCGGAGCTCTGGGGCCAACGTCCTGACTTTC. Protein sequence: CSVEMRSSGANVLTF.

This clonotype was detected only once. CDR3 loop: CASSLSLAGLEEQYF. The CDR3 bases are TGCGCCAGCAGCCTGTCACTAGCGGGTTTGGAGGAGCAGTACTTC. The chain is built from TRBV5-1 and TRBJ2-7; 9 nucleotides match TRBD2. J gave up 7 bases and V 4 bases, and 12 bases lay outside the gene matches. CDR1 SGHRS and CDR2 YFSETQ come from the germline V gene. This CDR3 has 15 amino acids. Full variable domain (outside the CDR3, taken from reference TRBV5-1 and TRBJ2-7): KAGVTQTPRYLIKTRGQQVTLSCSPISGHRSVSWYQQTPGQGLQFLFEYFSETQRNKGNFPGRFSGRQFSNSRSEMNVSTLELGDSALYLCASSLSLAGLEEQYFGPGTRLTVT.

The chain combines TRBV4-1 with TRBJ2-5, with 9 bases aligning to TRBD1. CDR1 is MGHRA and CDR2 is YSYEKL in the germline V gene. V dropped 3 bases and J dropped 5; count of bases not matched to a gene: 7. There are 15 residues in the CDR3. Here the CDR3 DNA reads TGCGCCAGCAGCCAGTCCCGGGACAGGGCCGAGACCCAGTACTTC. This sequence encodes CASSQSRDRAETQYF.

This clonotype was observed a handful of times. The chain uses TRBV30 and TRBJ2-7, with no clear D. Trimming shortened V by 3 bases and J by 7 bases, and 10 bases separated the two germline ends. The CDR3 runs to 11 residues. CDR1 and CDR2 (germline): GTSNPN, SVGIG (reference sequence). CDR3 sequence reads: CAWSVAQEQYF. Here the CDR3 DNA reads TGTGCCTGGAGCGTAGCCCAAGAGCAGTACTTC.

This clonotype was observed a few times. CDR3 region: CASGATITTNEKLFF. The CDR3 DNA reads TGTGCCTCGGGGGCCACGATTACGACTAATGAAAAACTGTTTTTT. J is TRBJ1-4 and V is TRBV6-1; a weak D match, TRBD1 (6 bases). The CDR3 has 15 amino acids. Germline CDR1 and CDR2: MNHNS and SASEGT. Deletions cut 11 bases from V and 2 bases from J, with 18 bases between.

The chain recombines TRBV12-3 or TRBV12-4 with TRBJ1-5, with D uncertain. CDR3 size: 15 residues. V lost 6 bases, J lost 5 bases, and 17 bases lay in between. The CDR3 is CASSSLMGFHQPQHF. In nucleotides, the CDR3 is TGTGCCAGCAGCTCCCTTATGGGGTTCCATCAGCCCCAGCATTTT.

This clonotype was recorded a few times. The rearrangement joins TRBV3-1 to TRBJ2-5, with 7 bases aligning to TRBD1. The CDR3 extends over 14 amino acids. The ends lost 4 bases at V and 4 bases at J; junction bases unmatched: 6. CDR1 and CDR2 from the germline V gene are LGHDT and YNNKEL (reference sequence). The CDR3 is CASSPGQVGETQYF. The CDR3 DNA reads TGTGCCAGCAGCCCAGGACAGGTGGGAGAGACCCAGTACTTC.

This clonotype was found many times. The junction does not match germline at one end; this may be a read error. This chain joins TRBV5-1 and TRBJ1-5; 8 bases align to TRBD1. This CDR3 comprises 15 residues. Germline V gene sequence: CDR1 SGHRS, CDR2 YFSETQ. The DNA of the CDR3 is TGTGCCAGCAGCTTGGCAGGGGGCAGCAATCAGCCCCAGCATTTT. Translating gives CASSLAGGSNQPQHF.

CDR3 DNA sequence: TGCGCCAGCAGTGAGTCGGGCGTCCCCGTCACCGGGGAGCTGTTTTTT. Translation gives CASSESGVPVTGELFF. This sequence joins TRBV10-2 and TRBJ2-2; D is uncertain. This CDR3 has 16 residues. Trimming shortened V by 0 bases and J by 4 bases, and 12 bases separated the two germline ends. In germline, CDR1 is WSHSY, CDR2 SAAADI.

This clonotype was seen more than once but under ten times. This chain uses TRBV4-1 with TRBJ1-1, with D possibly TRBD1 on 6 matching bases. CDR1 is MGHRA, CDR2 YSYEKL, per germline. The CDR3 runs to 13 residues. The germline V and J ends were trimmed by 0 bases and 10 bases, with 12 bases remaining between them. DNA of the CDR3: TGCGCCAGCAGCCAAGAGACAGGACCAGGAGCTTTCTTT. This translates into CASSQETGPGAFF.

V and J are TRBV19 and TRBJ2-7; the D is unclear. V was cut by 6 bases and J by 6 bases, with 21 bases left in between. CDR3 size: 15 residues. Germline lookup yields CDR1 LNHDA and CDR2 SQIVND (reference sequence). As DNA, the CDR3 is TGTGCCAGTAGCCAGACCCCCGGCGGATTGGGCGAGCAGTACTTC. This gives the protein CASSQTPGGLGEQYF.